Included here is one TCR beta chain sequence, with context. Antigen: not known. V shed 1 base and J 5 bases; nucleotides not matched to a gene: 5. The V gene's germline CDR1 is MGHRA and CDR2 YSYEKL. This CDR3 contains 15 residues. This entry belongs to a study of shared clonotypes between healthy human individuals. Study-wide findings and caveats: Sharing across four donors was seen in 4% to 6.5% of naive CD4 clonotypes.

Only in-frame clones appear in the TCRdb table, and some are missing; sequencing was by immunoSEQ multiplex PCR. The data hold some 380,000 clones, with 96% observed a single time. Sequencing was performed on memory CD8+ T cells sorted from blood. Stated subset: CD45RO+ cells pooled with CCR7-negative TemRA cells. The chain couples TRBV4-1 to TRBJ2-5, with 9 bases fitting TRBD2. The TCR sequence derives from a man aged 30 to 45 in good health. The CDR3 nucleotides are TGCGCCAGCAGCCAAGGTCTAGCGGGAATGGAGACCCAGTACTTC. Translated: CASSQGLAGMETQYF.